What follows are 18 T cell receptor beta chains derived from one specimen sequenced in a study of T cells in Graves' hyperthyroidism and ophthalmopathy. Amplification of TCR beta CDR3 regions used RNA as the template. The TCR CDR3 first-round RT-PCR relied on the HTBI primer set. TCRdb reanalysed the multiplex PCR reads using MiXCR and keeps one entry per CDR3 protein. The sample lists around 720,000 distinct CDR3 sequences; over 35% were seen once. The sequencing sample was made of blood. The origin of the receptors is a middle-aged woman with Graves' hyperthyroidism.

This clonotype was found many times. J is TRBJ1-1 and V is TRBV5-6; no firm D call. CDR1 is SGHDT, CDR2 YYEEEE, per germline. This CDR3 is 14 amino acids long. The V end lost 0 bases, the J end lost 6 bases, and 12 bases lay between the germline ends. CDR3 coding DNA: TGTGCCAGCAGCTTGGCAAACGGGGAAGCTGAAGCTTTCTTT. It specifies CASSLANGEAEAFF.

V usage is TRBV12-3 or TRBV12-4 and J usage is TRBJ1-5; a possible D gene is TRBD1 (6 bases). V gave up 4 bases and J gave up 4 bases, with 14 bases separating them. The CDR3 has 15 residues. The CDR3 region has the DNA TGTGCCAGCAGTTACTCAGGACAGATAAATCAGCCCCAGCATTTT. This codes for CASSYSGQINQPQHF.

The chain recombines TRBV6-2 or TRBV6-3 with TRBJ1-6; no reliable D call. V lost 7 bases to trimming and J lost 9 bases, with 19 bases between them. The CDR3 has 15 amino acids. Germline V gives CDR1 MNHEY, CDR2 SVGEGT. CDR3 DNA: TGTGCCAGCACCGACGCCCGGTCACCGTTTTCACCCCTCCACTTT. Translating it yields CASTDARSPFSPLHF.

This clonotype is a singleton in its sample. The J gene is TRBJ2-2, the V gene TRBV7-9; D is possibly TRBD1 (5 bases). The CDR3 covers 14 residues. Looked up from germline, CDR1 is SEHNR and CDR2 is FQNEAQ (reference sequence). Trimming removed 9 bases from V and 2 bases from J, with 13 bases in between. DNA of the CDR3: TGTGCCAGTACAGGACCAATAAACACCGGGGAGCTGTTTTTT. It specifies CASTGPINTGELFF.

This clonotype was seen many times. J is TRBJ1-3 and V is TRBV19, with no clear D. V dropped 3 bases and J dropped 2 bases, with 8 bases sitting between them. Germline V gene data show CDR1 as LNHDA and CDR2 as SQIVND (reference sequence). This CDR3 comprises 14 residues. The CDR3 here is CASSISSAGNTIYF. The DNA of the CDR3 is TGTGCCAGTAGTATTTCGTCAGCTGGAAACACCATATATTTT. Filled out from reference TRBV19 and TRBJ1-3, the complete variable domain reads DGGITQSPKYLFRKEGQNVTLSCEQNLNHDAMYWYRQDPGQGLRLIYYSQIVNDFQKGDIAEGYSVSREKKESFPLTVTSAQKNPTAFYLCASSISSAGNTIYFGEGSWLTVV.

This clonotype has a count of ten or more. The V and J genes are TRBV6-6 and TRBJ1-4; 8 nucleotides line up with TRBD1. Trimming removed 6 bases from V and 8 bases from J; junction bases left unmatched: 8. Germline values: CDR1 MNHNY, CDR2 SVGAGI (reference sequence). The CDR3 has 14 amino acids. CDR3 nucleotides: TGTGCCAGCAGCTTCGGACAGGGCTTGGAAAAACTGTTTTTT. This encodes CASSFGQGLEKLFF.

The chain's CDR3 is CASSLRFGRGQRGYTF. DNA of the CDR3: TGTGCCAGCAGCTTGAGGTTTGGCAGGGGGCAGCGAGGCTACACCTTC. This chain links TRBV5-8 with TRBJ1-2; 8 bases fit TRBD1. Germline CDR1 reads SGHTS; CDR2 reads YDEGEE. Trimming took 1 base from V and 8 from J; bases not matched to a gene: 13. The CDR3 has 16 residues.

A single count supports this clonotype. Since no conserved phenylalanine or tryptophan closes the CDR3, a read error is the likely cause. This chain joins TRBV7-9 and TRBJ1-2; D is unclear. The CDR3 consists of 14 residues. Germline V gene lookup returns CDR1 SEHNR and CDR2 FQNEAQ (reference sequence). V was clipped by 1 base and J by 5 bases, with 11 bases between them. CDR3 nucleotide sequence: TGTGCCAGCAGCTTAGGGGTATTAGGGTATGGCTACACCCTC. Its protein is CASSLGVLGYGYTL.

Comments on this clonotype: This could be a read error, since a much larger clone is one nucleotide away. The chain carries TRBV6-1 and TRBJ2-2, with D unclear. V was shortened by 6 bases and J by 7 bases, with 12 bases between the two germline ends. This CDR3 has 13 residues. Germline V lookup: CDR1 MNHNS, CDR2 SASEGT. CDR3 in DNA: TGTGCCAGCAGCGTAGGAGAAGGCGGGGAGCTGTTTTTT. Amino acids: CASSVGEGGELFF.

There are many counts of this clonotype. The rearrangement uses TRBV7-9 and TRBJ1-1; no reliable D call. The CDR3 runs 14 residues. The germline V and J ends were trimmed by 5 bases and 1 base, with 11 bases remaining between them. CDR1 is SEHNR and CDR2 is FQNEAQ in the germline V gene (reference sequence). The CDR3 region has the DNA TGTGCCAGCAGCACCCGGGAGGGGAACACTGAAGCTTTCTTT. This sequence encodes CASSTREGNTEAFF. Complete variable domain (other parts from reference TRBV7-9 and TRBJ1-1): DTGVSQNPRHKITKRGQNVTFRCDPISEHNRLYWYRQTLGQGPEFLTYFQNEAQLEKSRLLSDRFSAERPKGSFSTLEIQRTEQGDSAMYLCASSTREGNTEAFFGQGTRLTVV.

This clonotype was counted many times. The chain links TRBV25-1 to TRBJ1-6; TRBD1 matches 7 bases. The CDR3 has 17 amino acids. Germline V gives CDR1 MGHDK, CDR2 SYGVNS. V lost 6 bases and J lost 0; bases outside the gene matches: 8. The CDR3 region has the DNA TGTGCCAGCAGAGGGGACAGCTTAAGCTCCTATAATTCACCCCTCCACTTT. Protein sequence: CASRGDSLSSYNSPLHF.

The chain carries TRBV20-1 and TRBJ1-4; D unresolved. CDR3 length: 14 residues. Trimming shortened V by 6 bases and J by 0 bases, and 11 bases separated the two germline ends. Germline values: CDR1 DFQATT, CDR2 SNEGSKA (reference sequence). The CDR3 is CSAPGEATNEKLFF. In DNA, the CDR3 is TGCAGTGCGCCGGGAGAGGCAACTAATGAAAAACTGTTTTTT.

This clonotype was detected a few times. With a much larger clone just one base away, this may be a read error. The conserved final phenylalanine or tryptophan is absent from the CDR3, which likely points to a read error. The chain joins TRBV7-2 to TRBJ2-5, with TRBD1 matching 11 bases. The CDR3 runs to 15 residues. Germline V CDR1 and CDR2: SGHTA, FQGNSA. J was trimmed by 4 bases and V by 5 bases; bases with no gene match: 6. The CDR3 DNA sequence: TGTGCCAGCAGCCTCGTGGGGACAGGGGGAGAGACCCAGTACCTC. Translating it yields CASSLVGTGGETQYL.

This clonotype was counted a few times. V is TRBV7-6 and J is TRBJ1-1; possibly TRBD1 for D (5 bases). CDR1 is SGHVS and CDR2 is FNYEAQ in the germline V gene. The CDR3 is made up of 14 amino acids. The V gene lost 1 base and the J gene lost 1 base, with 7 bases spanning the gap. The CDR3 here is CASSLEGKNTEAFF. In nucleotides, the CDR3 is TGTGCCAGCAGCTTAGAGGGGAAGAACACTGAAGCTTTCTTT.

The CDR3 loop is CASSQSGGAQETQYF. CDR3 in DNA: TGTGCCAGCAGCCAAAGCGGGGGGGCTCAAGAGACCCAGTACTTC. The chain recombines TRBV7-2 with TRBJ2-5, with 10 positions matching TRBD2. The V and J ends lost 5 bases and 2 bases, in that order; junction bases with no gene match: 5. The CDR3 runs to 15 residues. The V gene's germline CDR1 is SGHTA and CDR2 FQGNSA.

The chain's CDR3 is CASSYSGSAEAFF. The CDR3, as DNA: TGTGCCAGCAGTTACTCCGGGAGCGCTGAAGCTTTCTTT. The rearrangement links TRBV6-5 to TRBJ1-1; D remains unclear. Looked up from germline, CDR1 is MNHEY and CDR2 is SVGAGI. Trimming left V 0 bases short and J 6 bases short, with 8 bases between. The CDR3 has 13 amino acids.

This clonotype was seen ten or more times. The chain combines TRBV7-2 with TRBJ1-5; D is possibly TRBD1 (5 bases). CDR3 size: 17 residues. Trimming stripped 5 bases from V and 1 base from J, with 18 bases between. Germline V lookup: CDR1 SGHTA, CDR2 FQGNSA. CDR3 sequence: CASSDTGRGTSNQPQHF. In nucleotides, the CDR3 is TGTGCCAGCAGCGACACCGGTAGGGGTACGAGCAATCAGCCCCAGCATTTT.

This clonotype has at least ten counts. This sequence joins TRBV7-2 and TRBJ2-2; D is unclear. V was clipped by 4 bases and J by 5 bases, with 8 bases between them. Germline assignment: CDR1 SGHTA and CDR2 FQGNSA. The CDR3 is 13 residues long. The CDR3 bases are TGTGCCAGCAGCTCGCAGCTGACCGGGGAGCTGTTTTTT. This codes for CASSSQLTGELFF. The full variable domain, with the rest looked up from reference TRBV7-2 and TRBJ2-2, is GAGVSQSPSNKVTEKGKDVELRCDPISGHTALYWYRQSLGQGLEFLIYFQGNSAPDKSGLPSDRFSAERTGGSVSTLTIQRTQQEDSAVYLCASSSQLTGELFFGEGSRLTVL.